This passage covers 9 T cell receptor beta chains from one sample sequenced in a study of blood T cell repertoires in COVID-19. Profiling relied on immunoSEQ multiplex PCR, and the TCRdb table lists in-frame clones only, not all of them. The sample shows about 50,000 clones, approximately 80% of them seen only once. The sample comprised peripheral blood. These receptors were taken from an elderly woman with COVID-19, enrolled during active disease.

This chain joins TRBV19 and TRBJ1-5; TRBD1 aligns across 8 bases. V was clipped by 4 bases and J by 4 bases; unmatched bases: 6. This CDR3 spans 15 amino acids. Germline V gene sequence: CDR1 LNHDA, CDR2 SQIVND (reference sequence). The CDR3, as DNA: TGTGCCAGTAGTAGAAAAGACAGGGGAAATCAGCCCCAGCATTTT. Amino acid sequence: CASSRKDRGNQPQHF.

The J gene is TRBJ1-5, the V gene TRBV27; D not resolved. CDR1 is MNHEY, CDR2 SMNVEV, per germline (reference sequence). CDR3 length: 15 residues. V was trimmed by 6 bases and J by 0 bases, leaving 12 bases between them. CDR3 sequence (DNA): TGTGCCAGCAGCCGAGGAGGACCTAGCAATCAGCCCCAGCATTTT. It is translated as CASSRGGPSNQPQHF.

The rearrangement uses TRBV7-6 and TRBJ2-1, with TRBD2 matching over 7 bases. This CDR3 region has 16 residues. V gave up 0 bases and J gave up 4 bases; unmatched junction bases: 6. CDR1 and CDR2 (germline): SGHVS, FNYEAQ. This CDR3 is CASSLAITSVYNEQFF. CDR3 coding DNA: TGTGCCAGCAGCTTAGCGATTACTAGCGTATACAATGAGCAGTTCTTC. Full variable domain (rest looked up from reference TRBV7-6 and TRBJ2-1): GAGVSQSPRYKVTKRGQDVALRCDPISGHVSLYWYRQALGQGPEFLTYFNYEAQQDKSGLPNDRFSAERPEGSISTLTIQRTEQRDSAMYRCASSLAITSVYNEQFFGPGTRLTVL.

The gene calls are TRBV29-1 and TRBJ2-1; D is possibly TRBD1 (5 bases). CDR1 is SQVTM and CDR2 is ANQGSEA in the germline V gene. This CDR3 has 11 amino acids. V lost 3 bases and J 10 bases, leaving 10 bases between the germline ends. In nucleotides, the CDR3 is TGCAGCGTTGACAGGGTCAAGGAGCAGTTCTTC. Translating it yields CSVDRVKEQFF.

This clone came up a few times. The rearrangement joins TRBV3-1 (or the pseudogene TRBV3-2) to TRBJ2-1; 9 bases agree with TRBD2. Germline V gene sequence: CDR1 LGHDT, CDR2 YNNKEL (reference sequence). This CDR3 has 14 amino acids. V dropped 4 bases and J dropped 9; count of bases not matched to a gene: 7. The CDR3 spells CASSRLADSGEQFF. As DNA, the CDR3 is TGTGCCAGCAGCCGACTAGCGGACAGTGGTGAGCAGTTCTTC.

Worth noting for this clone: One end of the junction does not line up with germline, which may come from a read error. The chain couples TRBV7-9 to TRBJ2-7; 11 positions agree with TRBD2. The length of the CDR3 is 15 residues. The germline gives CDR1 SEHNR, CDR2 FQNEAQ (reference sequence). In DNA form, the CDR3 reads TGTGCCAGCAGTTTAGCGGGAGGGCCCTCCCTCGAGCAGTACTTC. Amino acid sequence: CASSLAGGPSLEQYF. Full variable domain (remainder filled in from reference TRBV7-9 and TRBJ2-7): DTGVSQNPRHKITKRGQNVTFRCDPISEHNRLYWYRQTLGQGPEFLTYFQNEAQLEKSRLLSDRFSAERPKGSFSTLEIQRTEQGDSAMYLCASSLAGGPSLEQYFGPGTRLTVT.

This chain uses TRBV6-5 with TRBJ1-3; TRBD1 might be the D (6 bases). The CDR3 has 15 amino acids. V was clipped by 11 bases and J by 0 bases, with 17 bases between them. Germline lookup yields CDR1 MNHEY and CDR2 SVGAGI. CDR3 in DNA: TGTGCCTGTGGGACACGGAGTTACTCTGGAAACACCATATATTTT. Amino acid sequence: CACGTRSYSGNTIYF.

The chain joins TRBV5-1 to TRBJ2-7; 10 bases fit TRBD2. This CDR3 comprises 14 residues. Germline values: CDR1 SGHRS, CDR2 YFSETQ. Trimming removed 1 base from V and 3 bases from J; junction bases left unmatched: 1. In DNA, the CDR3 is TGCGCCAGCAGCTTGTCTAGCGGGAGCTACGAGCAGTACTTC. This encodes CASSLSSGSYEQYF.

J is TRBJ1-2 and V is TRBV3-1 (or the pseudogene TRBV3-2), with D unclear. The V gene lost 1 base and the J gene lost 8 bases, with 5 bases spanning the gap. The CDR3 extends over 11 amino acids. Germline CDR1 LGHDT, CDR2 YNNKEL (reference sequence). The chain's CDR3 is CASSQAFGYTF. In nucleotides, the CDR3 is TGTGCCAGCAGCCAAGCATTCGGCTACACCTTC.